Listed here are 16 T cell receptor beta chains from one sample, sequenced in a study of shared clonotypes between healthy human individuals. TCRdb's table, derived via immunoSEQ multiplex PCR, lists solely in-frame clones and lacks some. The table lists about 980,000 clones, about three quarters of them singletons, with roughly 1.5% in the top ten. The specimen was memory CD4+ T cells sorted from blood. The subset denotes: CD45RA-negative fraction. The receptors derive from a man aged 18 to 30 in good health.

This clone was seen only once. This chain joins TRBV19 and TRBJ2-3, with a weak D call TRBD2 (8 bases). Trimming cost V 4 bases and J 0 bases, with 26 bases left between them. Germline CDR1 reads LNHDA; CDR2 reads SQIVND (reference sequence). This CDR3 contains 20 residues. CDR3 in DNA: TGTGCCAGTAGTACCTCCTATCTAGCGGGCAGGGGGTTTAGCACAGATACGCAGTATTTT. Protein product: CASSTSYLAGRGFSTDTQYF.

The chain recombines TRBV7-2 with TRBJ2-3; D call uncertain. The CDR3 extends over 13 amino acids. V was clipped by 5 bases and J by 2 bases, with 8 bases between them. Germline-derived CDR1 and CDR2 are SGHTA and FQGNSA. CDR3 DNA: TGTGCCAGCAGCCGTAGACCCACAGATACGCAGTATTTT. This sequence encodes CASSRRPTDTQYF.

This clone was seen more than once but under ten times. J is TRBJ1-5 and V is TRBV6-5; D is uncertain. Trimming shortened V by 4 bases and J by 0 bases, and 7 bases separated the two germline ends. The CDR3 covers 14 residues. Looked up from germline, CDR1 is MNHEY and CDR2 is SVGAGI. The CDR3 coding sequence is TGTGCCAGCAGTTCCAGTAATAGCAATCAGCCCCAGCATTTT. It is translated as CASSSSNSNQPQHF.

The chain joins TRBV7-6 to TRBJ2-3; 7 nucleotides align to TRBD2. Germline-derived CDR1 and CDR2 are SGHVS and FNYEAQ. This CDR3 contains 17 residues. Trimming removed 1 base from V and 0 bases from J; junction bases left unmatched: 7. This chain's CDR3 is CASSLGAGAGSTDTQYF. Written as DNA, the CDR3 is TGTGCCAGCAGCTTAGGCGCGGGAGCGGGGAGCACAGATACGCAGTATTTT. The whole variable domain, remainder taken from reference TRBV7-6 and TRBJ2-3, is GAGVSQSPRYKVTKRGQDVALRCDPISGHVSLYWYRQALGQGPEFLTYFNYEAQQDKSGLPNDRFSAERPEGSISTLTIQRTEQRDSAMYRCASSLGAGAGSTDTQYFGPGTRLTVL.

The chain has TRBV6-5 and TRBJ1-2; a weak D match, TRBD1 (6 bases). V gave up 3 bases and J gave up 7 bases, with 15 bases separating them. The V gene's germline CDR1 is MNHEY and CDR2 SVGAGI. This CDR3 has 14 amino acids. Written as DNA, the CDR3 is TGTGCCAGCAGTTATGGGTGGGGGGCCGGTGGCTACACCTTC. This codes for CASSYGWGAGGYTF.

The chain is built from TRBV6-1 and TRBJ1-5; D might be TRBD1 (6 bases). The V and J ends lost 6 bases and 7 bases respectively, with 16 bases between them. The CDR3 contains 14 residues. Germline assignment: CDR1 MNHNS and CDR2 SASEGT. In nucleotides, the CDR3 is TGTGCCAGCAGGATCCCAGGGGACACCCAGCCCCAGCATTTT. It encodes CASRIPGDTQPQHF.

This clone was seen many times. At the DNA level, this CDR3 is encoded by other sequences in the same sample as well. The chain couples TRBV18 to TRBJ1-5; no reliable D call. Germline lookup yields CDR1 KGHSH and CDR2 LQKENI. This CDR3 is built from 15 residues. V lost 3 bases and J 2 bases, leaving 11 bases between the germline ends. The CDR3: CASSPDRGGNQPQHF. CDR3 coding DNA: TGTGCCAGCTCACCCGACCGGGGAGGCAATCAGCCCCAGCATTTT.

This rearrangement joins TRBV5-4 to TRBJ2-3; 9 bases line up with TRBD2. Germline values: CDR1 SGHNT, CDR2 YYREEE (reference sequence). With V trimmed by 0 bases and J by 4 bases, 6 bases remained unmatched. This CDR3 spans 16 amino acids. Here the CDR3 DNA reads TGTGCCAGCAGCTTGGTCGGCGGGGGGGATCCAGATACGCAGTATTTT. This encodes CASSLVGGGDPDTQYF.

This clone was observed a single time. The rearrangement joins TRBV11-1 to TRBJ2-7, with D maybe TRBD1 (5 bases). V was clipped by 3 bases and J by 1 base, with 7 bases between them. CDR3 length equals 13 residues. CDR1 and CDR2 from the germline V gene are SGHAT and FQDESV (reference sequence). CDR3 residues: CASSFDRSYEQYF. The DNA for the CDR3 is TGTGCCAGCAGCTTTGACAGATCCTACGAGCAGTACTTC.

In its sample, this clone was seen once. J is TRBJ2-7 and V is TRBV21-1; no check of the table's D call, TRBD1, against the DNA was made. TRBV21-1 is shown as a pseudogene. The CDR3 consists of 13 residues. CDR3 nucleotides: TGTGCCAGAGGAGGACAGGGATTCGTCGAGCAGTACTTC. Translating it yields CARGGQGFVEQYF.

This sequence joins TRBV11-2 and TRBJ1-6; D is perhaps TRBD1 (5 bases). This CDR3 is built from 15 residues. Germline CDR1 and CDR2: SGHAT and FQNNGV. V was pared by 0 bases and J by 8 bases, with 11 bases between. The CDR3 here is CASSLDGGKDSPLHF. DNA for the CDR3: TGTGCCAGCAGCTTAGACGGGGGAAAGGATTCACCCCTCCACTTT. The whole variable domain, remainder taken from reference TRBV11-2 and TRBJ1-6, is EAGVAQSPRYKIIEKRQSVAFWCNPISGHATLYWYQQILGQGPKLLIQFQNNGVVDDSQLPKDRFSAERLKGVDSTLKIQPAKLEDSAVYLCASSLDGGKDSPLHFGNGTRLTVT.

This clone showed up just a few times. The chain is built from TRBV4-1 and TRBJ2-3; TRBD2 aligns across 8 bases. Germline CDR1 and CDR2: MGHRA and YSYEKL. The CDR3 runs 16 residues. After removal of 1 base from V and 1 base from J, the junction contained 4 bases not matched to a gene. The CDR3 loop is CASSQVQTSGTDTQYF. The DNA for the CDR3 is TGCGCCAGCAGCCAAGTCCAGACTAGCGGCACAGATACGCAGTATTTT.

This clone was observed a few times. The genes are TRBV7-8 and TRBJ1-6; D perhaps matches TRBD1 (5 bases). This CDR3 has 15 amino acids. Germline CDR1 SGHVS, CDR2 FQNEAQ. Trimming took off 1 base at V and 7 bases at J, with 11 bases between the two ends. The CDR3 protein is CASSLVVRANSPLHF. The CDR3 DNA reads TGTGCCAGCAGCTTAGTAGTCAGGGCGAATTCACCCCTCCACTTT.

The rearrangement links TRBV18 to TRBJ1-2, with D uncertain. This CDR3 is 15 amino acids long. Trimming removed 1 base at V and 4 bases at J, with 13 bases between. Germline V CDR1 and CDR2: KGHSH, LQKENI. The CDR3, as DNA: TGTGCCAGCTCACCACGATCAAATCAGGCCTATGGCTACACCTTC. Translating it yields CASSPRSNQAYGYTF. The full variable domain, its missing parts supplied by reference TRBV18 and TRBJ1-2, is NAGVMQNPRHLVRRRGQEARLRCSPMKGHSHVYWYRQLPEEGLKFMVYLQKENIIDESGMPKERFSAEFPKEGPSILRIQQVVRGDSAAYFCASSPRSNQAYGYTFGSGTRLTVV.

The DNA for the CDR3 is TGTGCCAGCAGCCCCCGGGCCCTAGGGACCCAGTACTTC. This translates into CASSPRALGTQYF. The chain recombines TRBV11-2 with TRBJ2-5; unclear D gene. The V and J ends lost 5 bases and 7 bases respectively, with 14 bases between them. The CDR3 is 13 amino acids. Germline V gives CDR1 SGHAT, CDR2 FQNNGV.

This clone was counted a few times. V gene TRBV18 combines with J gene TRBJ2-1, with D maybe TRBD2 (7 bases). The germline V and J ends were trimmed by 8 bases and 6 bases, with 20 bases remaining between them. Germline CDR1 reads KGHSH; CDR2 reads LQKENI. The CDR3 covers 15 residues. CDR3 loop: CASLAGAAAPNEQFF. In DNA form, the CDR3 reads TGTGCCAGCCTGGCGGGGGCCGCCGCACCCAATGAGCAGTTCTTC.